Following are 23 T cell receptor beta chains from one sample sequenced in a study of CD8 T cells in Susac syndrome. The RNA, roughly 0.45 to 1 ug, was put through reverse transcription using random hexamers. From the immunoSEQ multiplex PCR reads, TCRdb called clonotypes with MiXCR, one entry per CDR3 protein. The table has 250,000 to 300,000 distinct CDR3 sequences, approximately 85% seen once. What was sequenced was CD8+ T cells from PBMCs. The receptors derive from a human donor with multiple sclerosis.

The V call is TRBV6-2 or TRBV6-3, the J call TRBJ2-5; 8 bases are a match to TRBD2. The CDR3 totals 15 residues. Germline V lookup: CDR1 MNHEY, CDR2 SVGEGT. Trimming removed 8 bases from V and 2 bases from J; junction bases left unmatched: 10. CDR3 residues: CASGGTRGLQETQYF. The CDR3 region has the DNA TGTGCCAGCGGAGGGACTAGGGGATTACAAGAGACCCAGTACTTC.

The chain uses TRBV30 and TRBJ2-6, with no clear D. CDR3 length: 16 residues. Germline loops: CDR1 GTSNPN, CDR2 SVGIG (reference sequence). V gave up 4 bases and J gave up 0 bases, with 13 bases separating them. In DNA, the CDR3 is TGTGCCTGGATAGCTCCTGCTTTCTCTGGGGCCAACGTCCTGACTTTC. Its protein product is CAWIAPAFSGANVLTF.

The chain carries TRBV29-1 and TRBJ2-7, with TRBD2 as a possible D gene (6 bases). Germline assignment: CDR1 SQVTM and CDR2 ANQGSEA. V was trimmed by 4 bases and J by 3 bases, leaving 10 bases between them. CDR3 size: 12 residues. The CDR3 DNA sequence: TGCAGCGTTGTTGGGGGGATCTACGAGCAGTACTTC. It codes for CSVVGGIYEQYF.

The V and J genes are TRBV6-2 or TRBV6-3 and TRBJ1-3; no clear D gene. Trimming stripped 1 base from V and 3 bases from J, with 7 bases between. CDR1 and CDR2 from the germline V gene are MNHEY and SVGEGT. The CDR3 contains 14 residues. CDR3 DNA sequence: TGTGCCAGCAGTTACTACGGATATGGAAACACCATATATTTT. This gives the protein CASSYYGYGNTIYF.

This chain connects TRBV20-1 to TRBJ2-3; perhaps TRBD2 as D (6 bases). The V gene's germline CDR1 is DFQATT and CDR2 SNEGSKA (reference sequence). The germline V and J ends were trimmed by 6 bases and 7 bases, with 29 bases remaining between them. The CDR3 is 17 amino acids. The CDR3 loop reads CSARTPRDPSYPYTQYF. The CDR3 DNA reads TGCAGTGCCCGAACCCCGCGGGACCCCTCCTACCCGTATACGCAGTATTTT.

A word on this clonotype: Germline is not matched at one junction end, which may reflect a read error. This chain connects TRBV6-5 to TRBJ2-3; D is uncertain. The germline V gene encodes CDR1 MNHEY and CDR2 SVGAGI. The CDR3 runs 17 residues. CDR3 sequence: CASSLIGKPTGTDTRYF. The CDR3 nucleotides are TGTGCCAGCAGTTTAATCGGCAAACCCACGGGCACAGATACGCGGTATTTT.

This clonotype has a single count. The germline gene is not matched at one end of the junction; a read error may be the cause. V is TRBV2 and J is TRBJ2-1; no firm D call. This CDR3 region has 13 residues. Germline-derived CDR1 and CDR2 are SNHLY and FYNNEI. This CDR3 is CASSVFSYSEQFF. The CDR3, as DNA: TGTGCCAGCAGCGTTTTTAGCTACAGTGAGCAGTTCTTC.

The CDR3, as DNA: TGTGCCAGCAGCCTGAAGCGACAGACCAGGTTCGATACGCAGTATTTT. Amino acid sequence: CASSLKRQTRFDTQYF. The chain uses TRBV7-2 and TRBJ2-3, with a tentative D call TRBD1 (5 bases). This CDR3 has 16 amino acids. Deletions cut 5 bases from V and 6 bases from J, with 21 bases between. Germline CDR1 is SGHTA and CDR2 is FQGNSA.

V usage is TRBV15 and J usage is TRBJ2-3; TRBD2 matches 9 bases. V dropped 5 bases and J dropped 6; count of bases not matched to a gene: 12. Germline V gene data show CDR1 as LNHNV and CDR2 as YYDKDF (reference sequence). This CDR3 comprises 16 residues. The CDR3 DNA is TGTGCCACCAGCTCGCCTGGACTAGCGTCTGTTGATACGCAGTATTTT. It yields the protein CATSSPGLASVDTQYF.

A few counts support this clonotype. This rearrangement joins TRBV19 to TRBJ1-2; D is ambiguous. The germline V and J ends were trimmed by 3 bases and 3 bases, with 17 bases remaining between them. This CDR3 is built from 16 residues. Germline values: CDR1 LNHDA, CDR2 SQIVND (reference sequence). In DNA form, the CDR3 reads TGTGCCAGTAGTATCGATCTCTTTCACCGCTACTATGGCTACACCTTC. This translates into CASSIDLFHRYYGYTF.

The rearrangement joins TRBV7-3 to TRBJ1-1, with 9 bases that match TRBD1. Looked up from germline, CDR1 is SGHTA and CDR2 is FQGTGA. This CDR3 is 13 amino acids long. Unmatched junction bases numbered 5, after V lost 7 bases and J lost 5 bases. The CDR3 spells CASTDRGGTEAFF. CDR3 in DNA: TGTGCCAGCACTGACAGGGGGGGAACTGAAGCTTTCTTT.

The V gene is TRBV27, the J gene TRBJ2-2; no clear D. V was trimmed by 5 bases and J by 4 bases, leaving 11 bases between them. Per germline, CDR1 MNHEY and CDR2 SMNVEV (reference sequence). The CDR3 has 14 residues. Written as DNA, the CDR3 is TGTGCCAGCAGTCTCTCTAGGGCCACCGGGGAGCTGTTTTTT. Translated, it gives CASSLSRATGELFF.

The genes are TRBV3-1 and TRBJ2-7; tentative D call: TRBD2 (5 bases). Trimming took 4 bases from V and 3 from J, leaving 13 bases between them. Germline V CDR1 and CDR2: LGHDT, YNNKEL (reference sequence). This CDR3 is 14 amino acids long. The CDR3 sequence is CASSPSGIYYEQYF. The CDR3, as DNA: TGTGCCAGCAGCCCCAGCGGCATCTACTACGAGCAGTACTTC.

The chain carries TRBV2 and TRBJ2-2; 7 bases are shared with TRBD1. Trimming removed 10 bases from V and 4 bases from J; junction bases left unmatched: 6. CDR1 and CDR2 (germline): SNHLY, FYNNEI. CDR3 length: 13 residues. For the CDR3, the DNA is TGTGCCACCCGGACAGGTGGCACCGGGGAGCTGTTTTTT. Protein product: CATRTGGTGELFF.

The rearrangement joins TRBV7-3 to TRBJ2-1; TRBD2 is a possible D gene (6 bases). Germline-derived CDR1 and CDR2 are SGHTA and FQGTGA. The CDR3 extends over 16 amino acids. Trimming cost V 2 bases and J 2 bases, with 13 bases left between them. The chain's CDR3 is CASSLRGGAAYNEQFF. The CDR3, as DNA: TGTGCCAGCAGCTTACGAGGCGGGGCTGCCTACAATGAGCAGTTCTTC.

This chain joins TRBV3-1 and TRBJ2-7; 8 nucleotides agree with TRBD1. V dropped 8 bases and J dropped 3; count of bases not matched to a gene: 9. Germline CDR1 is LGHDT and CDR2 is YNNKEL (reference sequence). The CDR3 totals 14 residues. The chain's CDR3 is CASRGQGFYYEQYF. CDR3 bases: TGTGCCAGCCGCGGACAGGGATTTTACTACGAGCAGTACTTC.

This clonotype was recorded a few times. This chain links TRBV3-1 with TRBJ2-7, with 7 bases matching TRBD1. The length of the CDR3 is 15 residues. J was trimmed by 1 base and V by 2 bases; bases with no gene match: 5. The germline gives CDR1 LGHDT, CDR2 YNNKEL (reference sequence). The CDR3 region has the DNA TGTGCCAGCAGCCAAACCGGGACAGCTTCCTACGAGCAGTACTTC. Amino acid sequence: CASSQTGTASYEQYF.

The chain recombines TRBV27 with TRBJ2-5, with a weak D call TRBD2 (5 bases). CDR1 is MNHEY, CDR2 SMNVEV, per germline (reference sequence). Between the trimmed V and J ends, which lost 2 bases and 2 bases, there was a span of 12 bases. This CDR3 is 15 amino acids long. CDR3 in DNA: TGTGCCAGCAGTTTAGAGGTAGCGCCACAAGAGACCCAGTACTTC. Protein product: CASSLEVAPQETQYF.

The chain links TRBV20-1 to TRBJ2-1; tentative D call: TRBD1 (5 bases). This CDR3 comprises 13 residues. Trimming took off 3 bases at V and 5 bases at J, with 11 bases between the two ends. Germline CDR1 is DFQATT and CDR2 is SNEGSKA (reference sequence). For the CDR3, the DNA is TGCAGTGCTAGGCCCATAGGGGACAATGAGCAGTTCTTC. Its protein product is CSARPIGDNEQFF.

The rearrangement joins TRBV6-2 or TRBV6-3 to TRBJ1-5; D is unresolved. V lost 6 bases and J 0 bases, leaving 9 bases between the germline ends. From germline, CDR1 is MNHEY and CDR2 SVGEGT. The CDR3 sequence is 14 residues long. In DNA form, the CDR3 reads TGTGCCAGCAGCAGCTCGAATAGCAATCAGCCCCAGCATTTT. Translation: CASSSSNSNQPQHF.

The CDR3 DNA is TGTGCCAGCAGCCGCCGGGAGGGGGCAACTAATGAAAAACTGTTTTTT. Protein: CASSRREGATNEKLFF. The chain employs TRBV13 and TRBJ1-4, with a weak D call TRBD1 (6 bases). The germline V gene encodes CDR1 PRHDT and CDR2 FYEKMQ (reference sequence). V dropped 5 bases and J dropped 0 bases, with 13 bases sitting between them. The CDR3 covers 16 residues.

This clonotype has only one observation. The rearrangement links TRBV29-1 to TRBJ1-2; possible D gene TRBD1, 5 bases. With 3 bases removed from V and 8 bases from J, the gap between germline ends came to 16 bases. Germline lookup yields CDR1 SQVTM and CDR2 ANQGSEA. The CDR3 consists of 13 residues. CDR3 sequence: CSVESGWGRGYTF. The CDR3 DNA is TGCAGCGTTGAGAGCGGGTGGGGGAGAGGCTACACCTTC.

The rearrangement joins TRBV7-9 to TRBJ2-2, with D perhaps matching TRBD1 (6 bases). The CDR3 spans 16 residues. Trimming took off 4 bases at V and 0 bases at J, with 12 bases between the two ends. Germline V gives CDR1 SEHNR, CDR2 FQNEAQ (reference sequence). This chain's CDR3 is CASSSNRASNTGELFF. The CDR3 bases are TGTGCCAGCAGCTCAAACAGGGCCTCGAACACCGGGGAGCTGTTTTTT. Using reference TRBV7-9 and TRBJ2-2 for the parts outside the CDR3, the full variable domain is DTGVSQNPRHKITKRGQNVTFRCDPISEHNRLYWYRQTLGQGPEFLTYFQNEAQLEKSRLLSDRFSAERPKGSFSTLEIQRTEQGDSAMYLCASSSNRASNTGELFFGEGSRLTVL.